The source of this T cell receptor (beta chain) is a study of CD8 T cells in Susac syndrome. Overall study findings and caveats: The CD4+ T cell repertoires, which came from Susac syndrome patients, showed no sign of clonal expansion.

About this clonotype itself: Its target is not known.

The RNA, about 0.45 to 1 ug, was put through reverse transcription using random hexamers. By means of immunoSEQ multiplex PCR, TCR beta CDR3 spanning 54 Vbeta and 13 Jbeta underwent amplification. One entry per CDR3 protein, called by TCRdb with MiXCR from the immunoSEQ multiplex PCR reads. The sample lists 150,000 to 200,000 distinct CDR3 sequences, 90% to 95% occurring once. CDR3 length: 13 residues. CDR1 and CDR2 from the germline V gene are SGHTA and FQGNSA. V lost 2 bases to trimming and J lost 8 bases, with 10 bases between them. The rearrangement uses TRBV7-2 and TRBJ1-5, with D possibly being TRBD1 (5 bases). Sequencing input: CD4+ T cells from PBMCs. This TCR was sampled from a human donor with Susac syndrome. Written as DNA, the CDR3 is TGTGCCAGCAGCTTACGGGGGACGGAGCCCCAGCATTTT. As protein: CASSLRGTEPQHF.